This TCR beta chain was identified during a study of T cell responses to AZD1222 COVID-19 vaccine. The CDR3 has 16 residues. The V and J ends lost 3 bases and 1 base, in that order; junction bases with no gene match: 5. Germline V CDR1 and CDR2: SGHTA, FQGNSA. Produced via immunoSEQ multiplex PCR; TCRdb's table is partial and in-frame only. The sample holds approximately 220,000 clones, under 95% seen once. V is TRBV7-2 and J is TRBJ2-2; TRBD2 matches 7 bases. The receptor was isolated from an adult in good health. The sample in question was peripheral blood, obtained on day 0 of MenACWY control vaccination. The CDR3 loop is CASSLSPGGNTGELFF. DNA of the CDR3: TGTGCCAGCAGCTTGTCTCCGGGGGGGAACACCGGGGAGCTGTTTTTT. Complete variable domain (other parts from reference TRBV7-2 and TRBJ2-2): GAGVSQSPSNKVTEKGKDVELRCDPISGHTALYWYRQSLGQGLEFLIYFQGNSAPDKSGLPSDRFSAERTGGSVSTLTIQRTQQEDSAVYLCASSLSPGGNTGELFFGEGSRLTVL.